These T cell receptor beta chains were read from a single sample in a study of Graves' ophthalmopathy and Graves' hyperthyroidism. One entry per CDR3 protein, called by TCRdb with MiXCR from the multiplex PCR reads. The table includes approximately 330,000 distinct CDR3 sequences, roughly 17% detected once. What was sequenced was peripheral blood. These TCRs come from an adult man with Graves' ophthalmopathy. The CDR3 runs from the conserved cysteine through the conserved F or W. Each record gives: J gene, clone size, D gene, V gene, CDR3 DNA, CDR3 protein. D genes are given only for firm matches. Not all rows give a size; the values are once, few, many and, for expanded clones, a class.

>TRBJ1-1|.|.|TRBV18
TGTGCCAGCTCACAAGCGTCCGACACTGAAGCTTTCTTT
CASSQASDTEAFF
>TRBJ2-2|.|TRBD2|TRBV12-3/TRBV12-4
TGTGCCATCAGTTTTAATAGCGGGTGGTCACCCGGGGAGCTGTTTTTT
CAISFNSGWSPGELFF
>TRBJ2-7|.|TRBD2|TRBV7-8
TGTGCCAGCAGCTTAGGAGCGGGAGAGACCTACGAGCAGTACTTC
CASSLGAGETYEQYF
>TRBJ1-5|many|.|TRBV19
TGTGCCAGTAGTGCCAGTAGCAATCAGCCCCAGCATTTT
CASSASSNQPQHF
>TRBJ2-6|many|TRBD1|TRBV2
TGTGCCAGCAGTCGGACAGGCTCTGGGGCCAACGTCCTGACTTTC
CASSRTGSGANVLTF
>TRBJ2-3|many|.|TRBV6-2/TRBV6-3
TGTGCCAGCAGTACAGCCACAGATACGCAGTATTTT
CASSTATDTQYF
>TRBJ2-7|many|.|TRBV4-2
TGTGCCAGCAGCCAAGAACCTGAAACCACCTACGAGCAGTACTTC
CASSQEPETTYEQYF
>TRBJ2-5|many|TRBD2|TRBV20-1
TGCAGTTTCCCTTCGGGGGGACTAGAGACCCAGTACTTC
CSFPSGGLETQYF
>TRBJ1-2|.|.|TRBV20-1
TGCAGTGGCATTATAGGGAATCCTAACTATGGCTACACCTTC
CSGIIGNPNYGYTF
>TRBJ2-7|many|.|TRBV13
TGTGCCAGCAGCTTCGGGTACGTCTACGAGCAGTACTTC
CASSFGYVYEQYF
>TRBJ2-2|many|.|TRBV11-2
TGTGCCAGCAGCGATAGGACAACGAACACCGGGGAGCTGTTTTTT
CASSDRTTNTGELFF
>TRBJ1-6|many|TRBD1|TRBV2
TGTGCCAGCAGCTCGGGACAGCCCAATTCACCCCTCCACTTT
CASSSGQPNSPLHF
>TRBJ2-2|many|TRBD2|TRBV20-1
TGCAGTGCAGCCCCGCTCGGGGGGAACGGGGAGCTGTTTTTT
CSAAPLGGNGELFF
>TRBJ2-2|many|TRBD1|TRBV28
TGTGCCAGCAGTTTCAGGGACAGGGGTTCCGGGGAGCTGTTTTTT
CASSFRDRGSGELFF
>TRBJ1-6|many|.|TRBV12-3/TRBV12-4
TGTGCCAGCCTCGGGGCAGCGTATAATTCACCCCTCCACTTT
CASLGAAYNSPLHF
>TRBJ2-2|.|.|TRBV12-5
TGTGCTAGTGGTTTGTTGGCCGGAGCGAACACCGGGGAGCTGTTTTTT
CASGLLAGANTGELFF
>TRBJ2-7|many|.|TRBV12-3/TRBV12-4
TGTGCCAGCAGCTTTGTGGGGGGCTACGAGCAGTACTTC
CASSFVGGYEQYF
>TRBJ1-1|many|.|TRBV3-1
TGTGCCAGCAGCCAAGATCATGGGGGGACTGAAGCTTTCTTT
CASSQDHGGTEAFF
>TRBJ2-7|many|TRBD1|TRBV7-8
TGTGCCAGCAGCTTGACAGGGAACCACGAGCAGTACTTC
CASSLTGNHEQYF
>TRBJ1-1|many|TRBD1|TRBV12-3/TRBV12-4
TGTGCCATACTTCCAGGGGGCGCGACTGAAGCTTTCTTT
CAILPGGATEAFF
>TRBJ1-2|many|.|TRBV12-3/TRBV12-4
TGTGCCAGCAGACCGCCCAGGGGAGGCTACACCTTC
CASRPPRGGYTF
>TRBJ1-2|many|.|TRBV3-1
TGTGCCAGCAGCCGAACGGGCCTTACCTATGGCTACACCTTC
CASSRTGLTYGYTF
>TRBJ2-7|many|.|TRBV10-3
TGTGCCATCAGTGAGGGGTCCACACCTGGGTACGAGCAGTACTTC
CAISEGSTPGYEQYF
>TRBJ1-2|many|.|TRBV11-2
TGTGCCAGCAGCTTAGGTTCTTTACTCTATGGCTACACCTTC
CASSLGSLLYGYTF
>TRBJ1-2|.|TRBD1|TRBV28
TGTGCCAGCAGTCCTCTTCGGGAGGGGGCCCTCTATGGCTACACCTTC
CASSPLREGALYGYTF
>TRBJ2-7|.|TRBD1|TRBV7-9
TGTGCCAGCAGATCTACCGGGACAGGGAACGAGCAGTACTTC
CASRSTGTGNEQYF
>TRBJ2-5|many|.|TRBV29-1
TGCACCTTCACTGGGTCCAGACGAGAGACCCAGTACTTC
CTFTGSRRETQYF
>TRBJ1-1|many|TRBD1|TRBV20-1
TGCAGTGCTGGGACAGGTTTATCAATGAACACTGAAGCTTTCTTT
CSAGTGLSMNTEAFF
>TRBJ2-7|many|.|TRBV6-2/TRBV6-3
TGTGCCAGCAGTTACGTGTCGGGCCGCCACGAGCAGTACTTC
CASSYVSGRHEQYF
>TRBJ2-7|many|TRBD1|TRBV7-9
TGTGCCAGCAGCTCATCCGGGACAGGGTCCTACGAGCAGTACTTC
CASSSSGTGSYEQYF
>TRBJ2-2|many|.|TRBV11-2
TGTGCCAGCAGCTCCCGGGATAGCGCGAACACCGGGGAGCTGTTTTTT
CASSSRDSANTGELFF
>TRBJ2-3|many|.|TRBV4-3
TGCGCCAGCAGCCAAGACTATCAGGAGGCCACAGATACGCAGTATTTT
CASSQDYQEATDTQYF
>TRBJ1-3|many|TRBD1|TRBV11-1
TGTGCCAGCAGCCTAGGGTCGGGACAGGCCCCTGGAAACACCATATATTTT
CASSLGSGQAPGNTIYF
>TRBJ2-7|many|TRBD1|TRBV2
TGTGCCAGCAGCCTGACAGGGGTGGGCGAGCAGTACTTC
CASSLTGVGEQYF
>TRBJ2-2|many|TRBD1|TRBV12-5
TGTGCTAGTGGAACGGGACAGGGAAACACCGGGGAGCTGTTTTTT
CASGTGQGNTGELFF
>TRBJ1-5|many|TRBD1|TRBV2
TGTGCCAGCAGAGAAGACGGGACAGTTAATCAGCCCCAGCATTTT
CASREDGTVNQPQHF
>TRBJ1-3|many|.|TRBV30
TGTGCCTGGTCCGGGACAACTGGAAACACCATATATTTT
CAWSGTTGNTIYF
>TRBJ2-7|many|TRBD2|TRBV18
TGTGCCAGCTCCCCGACTAGCAGTACCGGAAACGAGCAGTACTTC
CASSPTSSTGNEQYF
>TRBJ2-2|.|TRBD2|TRBV29-1
TGCAGCGCAGCCGGGACTAGCGGGACGACCGGGGAGCTGTTTTTT
CSAAGTSGTTGELFF
>TRBJ2-2|.|.|TRBV7-2
TGTGCCAGCAGCTTAGCGCTGGGGGCGTGGACCGGGGAGCTGTTTTTT
CASSLALGAWTGELFF
>TRBJ1-2|many|TRBD1|TRBV6-1
TGTGCCAGCAGCAGGGACAGCTGGGAGGGTGGCTACACCTTC
CASSRDSWEGGYTF
>TRBJ2-5|many|TRBD1|TRBV20-1
TGCAGTGCTAGGGGGCGGACAGGGGAGACCCAGTACTTC
CSARGRTGETQYF
>TRBJ1-2|many|.|TRBV9
TGTGCCAGCAGCGCAGCCGACGGGGTAGGAGGCTACACCTTC
CASSAADGVGGYTF
>TRBJ2-2|.|.|TRBV10-3
TGTGCCATCAGTGCCGGACAAGACACCGGGGAGCTGTTTTTT
CAISAGQDTGELFF
>TRBJ1-5|.|.|TRBV19
TGTGCCAGTAGTAACTTCGGGATTGCCCAGGGAGGGTCGGATCAGCCCCAGCATTTT
CASSNFGIAQGGSDQPQHF
>TRBJ1-5|.|.|TRBV6-1
TGTGCCAGCAGTCTGGACAGTCAACGGCCCCAGCTTTTT
CASSLDSQRPQLF
>TRBJ2-7|many|.|TRBV18
TGTGCCAGCTCACCACGGGTGGGGAGCTCCTACGAGCAGTACTTC
CASSPRVGSSYEQYF
>TRBJ1-2|many|.|TRBV10-3
TGTGCCATCAGTGACTCCCGAGCTAACTATGGCTACACCTTC
CAISDSRANYGYTF
>TRBJ2-7|many|.|TRBV4-1
TGCGCCAGCAGCCAAGGCACGGGAAGGGGAGCCTACGAGCAGTACTTC
CASSQGTGRGAYEQYF
>TRBJ1-5|many|.|TRBV9
TGTGCCAGCAGCGGAGGACAGTCCAATCAGCCCCAGCATTTT
CASSGGQSNQPQHF
>TRBJ2-2|many|TRBD2|TRBV11-3
TGTGCCAGCAGCTTTAGGACTAGGACCGGGGAGCTGTTTTTT
CASSFRTRTGELFF
>TRBJ1-3|few|.|TRBV7-9
TGTGCCAGCAGCTCTCTCCCGGGGAACACCATATATTTT
CASSSLPGNTIYF
>TRBJ2-7|many|.|TRBV12-3/TRBV12-4
TGTGCCAGCAGTTTAGAGCTTGGCGAGCAGTACTTC
CASSLELGEQYF
>TRBJ2-5|many|.|TRBV7-8
TGTGCCAGCAGCCCGGATCGTGGACAGAGAGAAGAGACCCAGTACTTC
CASSPDRGQREETQYF
>TRBJ1-1|.|.|TRBV3-1
TGTGCCAGCAGCCAGCCCAGTTTGAACACTGAAGCTTTCTTT
CASSQPSLNTEAFF
>TRBJ2-7|many|TRBD2|TRBV6-5
TGTGCCAGCAGTTACCTTCGAGCGGGGGCCTACGAGCAGTACTTC
CASSYLRAGAYEQYF
>TRBJ2-6|few|.|TRBV19
TGTGCCAGTATCCCCCGGGGGACTGGGGCCAACGTCCTGACTTTC
CASIPRGTGANVLTF
>TRBJ1-6|many|.|TRBV13
TGTGCCAGCAGCACCGGACGAGGGAATTCACCCCTCCACTTT
CASSTGRGNSPLHF
>TRBJ1-2|many|.|TRBV6-5
TGTGCCAGCAGTTCGAGGTTGAATCCCCATGGCTACACCTTC
CASSSRLNPHGYTF
>TRBJ2-7|.|.|TRBV12-3/TRBV12-4
TGTGCCAGCAGTCCCCCGCATGCCCCCTACGAGCAGTACTTC
CASSPPHAPYEQYF